The clone carrying this TCR beta chain has only one observation. The antigen is not known. All patients were mismatch repair deficient, assessed by either PCR or immunohistochemistry. A few pembrolizumab responders had their TCRs sequenced. TCRdb's copy holds only in-frame clones and misses some; the assay was immunoSEQ multiplex PCR. Of about 110,000 clones in the sample, around 80% were seen once. The source of the sample is a study of PD-1 blockade in mismatch repair-deficient tumors. Study observations and caveats: Tumor-resident clones, often absent from pretreatment blood, expanded after pembrolizumab and then contracted.

V lost 1 base, J lost 4 bases, and 7 bases stayed unmatched. The CDR3 covers 16 residues. From germline, CDR1 is MDHEN and CDR2 SYDVKM. The clonotype comes from an adult with mismatch repair-deficient cancer. Specimen: peripheral blood, collected just over 59 weeks after starting pembrolizumab. V gene TRBV28 combines with J gene TRBJ1-1; 9 bases agree with TRBD1. The CDR3: CASSLFPGQGVTEAFF. The CDR3 nucleotides are TGTGCCAGCAGTTTATTCCCGGGACAGGGAGTCACTGAAGCTTTCTTT.